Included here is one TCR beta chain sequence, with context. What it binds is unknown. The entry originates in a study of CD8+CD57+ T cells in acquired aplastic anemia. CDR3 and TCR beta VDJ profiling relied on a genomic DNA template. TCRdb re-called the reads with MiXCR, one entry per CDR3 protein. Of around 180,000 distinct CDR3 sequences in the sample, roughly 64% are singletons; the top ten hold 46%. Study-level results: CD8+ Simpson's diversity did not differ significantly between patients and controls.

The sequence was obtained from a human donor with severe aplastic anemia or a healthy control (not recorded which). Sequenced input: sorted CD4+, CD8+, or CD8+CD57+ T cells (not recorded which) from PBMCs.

The CDR3 DNA follows: TGTGCCAGCAGTGAATCGTTGGGGACCGAGCAGTACTTC. This translates into CASSESLGTEQYF. This chain uses TRBV2 with TRBJ2-7; D possibly uses TRBD1 or TRBD2 (5 bases each). The ends were cut back, 2 bases at V and 6 bases at J, with 11 bases in the middle. In germline, CDR1 is SNHLY, CDR2 FYNNEI. The CDR3 is 13 residues long.